The 5 T cell receptor beta chains given below trace back to one sample, sequenced in a study of blood T cell repertoires in COVID-19. Assay: immunoSEQ multiplex PCR; the TCRdb copy retains only in-frame clones and omits some. Of about 140,000 clones in the sample, about three quarters were seen once. Input material: peripheral blood. The receptors stem from an elderly woman with active or convalescent COVID-19.

The chain employs TRBV11-1 and TRBJ2-1; D call uncertain. This CDR3 contains 16 residues. Trimming removed 2 bases from V and 5 bases from J, with 16 bases in between. Germline assignment: CDR1 SGHAT and CDR2 FQDESV (reference sequence). CDR3 DNA sequence: TGTGCCAGCAGCTTATTTCCAGGCAGACCGAACAATGAGCAGTTCTTC. It is translated as CASSLFPGRPNNEQFF.

The rearrangement joins TRBV3-1 (or the pseudogene TRBV3-2) to TRBJ2-2, with 8 positions matching TRBD1. The CDR3 runs to 16 residues. Germline V gene sequence: CDR1 LGHDT, CDR2 YNNKEL (reference sequence). The trim removed 3 bases at V and 0 bases at J, leaving 3 bases unmatched. The DNA for the CDR3 is TGTGCCAGCAGCCAGGGGACAGGAGCGAACACCGGGGAGCTGTTTTTT. Its translation is CASSQGTGANTGELFF.

The chain links TRBV5-1 to TRBJ1-1, with 9 positions matching TRBD1. Germline V gene data show CDR1 as SGHRS and CDR2 as YFSETQ. CDR3 size: 15 residues. With V trimmed by 5 bases and J by 1 base, 6 bases remained unmatched. The CDR3 is CASRLGDRENTEAFF. In nucleotides, the CDR3 is TGCGCCAGCAGACTTGGGGACAGGGAGAACACTGAAGCTTTCTTT.

The chain links TRBV5-6 to TRBJ1-2; a possible D gene is TRBD1 (6 bases). The CDR3 is 16 amino acids. CDR1 is SGHDT, CDR2 YYEEEE, per germline. V shed 1 base and J shed 6 bases, with 19 bases lying between them. CDR3 in amino acids: CASSLLIPGQEDGYTF. The CDR3 coding sequence is TGTGCCAGCAGCTTGCTCATTCCGGGACAAGAGGATGGCTACACCTTC.

This clone was found once. The rearrangement uses TRBV5-5 and TRBJ1-6; 8 positions agree with TRBD1. The CDR3 extends over 18 amino acids. Trimming cost V 4 bases and J 0 bases; bases outside gene matches: 9. The germline CDR1 and CDR2 sequences are SGHKS and YYEKEE (reference sequence). The CDR3 DNA sequence: TGTGCCAGCAGCCGGGGCCGGACAGGGAGCTCCTATAATTCACCCCTCCACTTT. Translated, it gives CASSRGRTGSSYNSPLHF.